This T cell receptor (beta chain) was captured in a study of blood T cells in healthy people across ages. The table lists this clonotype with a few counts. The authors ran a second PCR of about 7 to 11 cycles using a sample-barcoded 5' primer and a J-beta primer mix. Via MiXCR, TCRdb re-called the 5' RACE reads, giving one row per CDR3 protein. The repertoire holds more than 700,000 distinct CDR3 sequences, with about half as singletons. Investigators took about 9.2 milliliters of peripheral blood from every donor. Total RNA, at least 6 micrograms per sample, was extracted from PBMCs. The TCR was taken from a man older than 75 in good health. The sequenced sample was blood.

The CDR3 nucleotides are TGCAGCGGGGGAGGCAGGGTAGGGACTGAAGCTTTCTTT. It yields the protein CSGGGRVGTEAFF. The V gene is TRBV29-1, the J gene TRBJ1-1; D might be TRBD1 (5 bases). With 7 bases removed from V and 5 bases from J, the gap between germline ends came to 17 bases. CDR1 SQVTM and CDR2 ANQGSEA come from the germline V gene. This CDR3 comprises 13 residues.